This entry features one T cell receptor (beta chain) sequence. The data stem from a study of T cell changes during pregnancy in multiple sclerosis. V lost 0 bases to trimming and J lost 0 bases, with 7 bases between them. The CDR3 is 15 residues long. Germline-derived CDR1 and CDR2 are SGHRS and YFSETQ. TCRdb's table, derived via immunoSEQ multiplex PCR, lists solely in-frame clones and lacks some. The profile shows tens of thousands of clones, more than 75% of them singletons. The source material was CD8+ T cells from peripheral blood mononuclear cells, sampled after pregnancy. V gene TRBV5-1 combines with J gene TRBJ2-1; D not certain. The sequence came from a female donor with multiple sclerosis, enrolled in a pregnancy study. CDR3 loop: CASSLGLGSYNEQFF. DNA for the CDR3: TGCGCCAGCAGCTTGGGACTGGGCTCCTACAATGAGCAGTTCTTC. The complete variable domain, with remaining parts taken from reference TRBV5-1 and TRBJ2-1, reads KAGVTQTPRYLIKTRGQQVTLSCSPISGHRSVSWYQQTPGQGLQFLFEYFSETQRNKGNFPGRFSGRQFSNSRSEMNVSTLELGDSALYLCASSLGLGSYNEQFFGPGTRLTVL.